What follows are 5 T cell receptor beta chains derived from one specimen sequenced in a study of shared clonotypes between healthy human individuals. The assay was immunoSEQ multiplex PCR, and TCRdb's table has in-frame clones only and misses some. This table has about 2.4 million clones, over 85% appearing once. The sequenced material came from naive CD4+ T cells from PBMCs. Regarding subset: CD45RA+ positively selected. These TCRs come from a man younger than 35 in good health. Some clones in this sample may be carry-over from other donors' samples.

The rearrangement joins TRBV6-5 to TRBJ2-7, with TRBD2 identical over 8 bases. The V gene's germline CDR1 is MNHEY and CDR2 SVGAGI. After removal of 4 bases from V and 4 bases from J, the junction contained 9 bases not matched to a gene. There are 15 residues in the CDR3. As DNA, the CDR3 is TGTGCCAGCAGTTCAACCGGGACTAGAGGTTACGAGCAGTACTTC. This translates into CASSSTGTRGYEQYF.

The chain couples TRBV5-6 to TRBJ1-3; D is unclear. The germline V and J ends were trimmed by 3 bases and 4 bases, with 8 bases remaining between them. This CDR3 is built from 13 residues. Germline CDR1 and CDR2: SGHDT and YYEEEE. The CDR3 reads CASSWTRGNTIYF. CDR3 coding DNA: TGTGCCAGCAGCTGGACCCGCGGAAACACCATATATTTT.

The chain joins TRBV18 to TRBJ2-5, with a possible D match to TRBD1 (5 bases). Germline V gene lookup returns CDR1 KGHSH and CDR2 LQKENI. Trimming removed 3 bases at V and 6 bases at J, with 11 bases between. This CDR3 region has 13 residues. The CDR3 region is CASSPIPGQTQYF. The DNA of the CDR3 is TGTGCCAGCTCACCGATTCCAGGGCAGACCCAGTACTTC.

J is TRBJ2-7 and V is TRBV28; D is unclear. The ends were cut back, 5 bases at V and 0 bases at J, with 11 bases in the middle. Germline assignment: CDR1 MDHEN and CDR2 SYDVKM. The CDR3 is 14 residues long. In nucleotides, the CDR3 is TGTGCCAGCAGTCGGAGACACGGCTCCTACGAGCAGTACTTC. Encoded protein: CASSRRHGSYEQYF.

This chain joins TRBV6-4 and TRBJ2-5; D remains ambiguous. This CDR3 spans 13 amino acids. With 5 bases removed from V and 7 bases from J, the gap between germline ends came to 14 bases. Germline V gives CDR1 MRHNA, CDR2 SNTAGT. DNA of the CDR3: TGTGCCAGCAGTAACACGGTGGGCTCGACCCAGTACTTC. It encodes CASSNTVGSTQYF.